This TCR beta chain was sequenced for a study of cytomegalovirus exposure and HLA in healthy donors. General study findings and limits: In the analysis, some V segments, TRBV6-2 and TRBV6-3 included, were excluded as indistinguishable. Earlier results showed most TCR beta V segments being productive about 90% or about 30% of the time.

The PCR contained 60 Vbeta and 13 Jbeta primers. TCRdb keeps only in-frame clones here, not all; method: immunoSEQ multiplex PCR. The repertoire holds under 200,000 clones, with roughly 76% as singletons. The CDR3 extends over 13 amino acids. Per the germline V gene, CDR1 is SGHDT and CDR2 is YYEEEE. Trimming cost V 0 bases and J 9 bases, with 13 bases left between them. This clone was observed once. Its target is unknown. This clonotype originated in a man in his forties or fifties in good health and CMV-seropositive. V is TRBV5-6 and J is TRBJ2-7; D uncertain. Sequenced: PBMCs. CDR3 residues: CASSLGPTTGQYF. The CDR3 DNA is TGTGCCAGCAGCTTGGGACCAACTACGGGGCAGTACTTC.